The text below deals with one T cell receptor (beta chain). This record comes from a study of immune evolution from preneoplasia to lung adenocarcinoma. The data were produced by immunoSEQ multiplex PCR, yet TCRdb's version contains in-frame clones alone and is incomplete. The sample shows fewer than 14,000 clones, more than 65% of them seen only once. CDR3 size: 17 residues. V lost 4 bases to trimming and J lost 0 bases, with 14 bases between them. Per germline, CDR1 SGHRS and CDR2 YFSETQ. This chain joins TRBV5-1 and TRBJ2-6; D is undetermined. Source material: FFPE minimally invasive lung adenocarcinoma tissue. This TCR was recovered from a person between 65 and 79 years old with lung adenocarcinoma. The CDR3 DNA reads TGCGCCAGCAGCCGTCGCTCAATTAGCTCTGGGGCCAACGTCCTGACTTTC. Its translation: CASSRRSISSGANVLTF. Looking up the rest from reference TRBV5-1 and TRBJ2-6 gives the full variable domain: KAGVTQTPRYLIKTRGQQVTLSCSPISGHRSVSWYQQTPGQGLQFLFEYFSETQRNKGNFPGRFSGRQFSNSRSEMNVSTLELGDSALYLCASSRRSISSGANVLTFGAGSRLTVL.